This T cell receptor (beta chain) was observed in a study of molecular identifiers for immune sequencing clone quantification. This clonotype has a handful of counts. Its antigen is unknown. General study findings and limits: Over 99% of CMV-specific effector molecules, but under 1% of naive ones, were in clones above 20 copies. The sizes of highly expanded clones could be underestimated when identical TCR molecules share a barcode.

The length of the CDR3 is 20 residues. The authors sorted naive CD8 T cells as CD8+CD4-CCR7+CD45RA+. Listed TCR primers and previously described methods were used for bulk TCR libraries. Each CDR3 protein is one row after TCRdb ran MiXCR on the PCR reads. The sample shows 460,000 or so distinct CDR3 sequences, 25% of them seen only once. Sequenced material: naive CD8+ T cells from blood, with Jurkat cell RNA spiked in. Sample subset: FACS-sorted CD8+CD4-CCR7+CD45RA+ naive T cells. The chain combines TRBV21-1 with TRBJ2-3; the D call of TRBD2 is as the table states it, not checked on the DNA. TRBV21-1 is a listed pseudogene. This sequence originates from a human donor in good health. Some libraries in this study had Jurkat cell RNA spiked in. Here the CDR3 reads CASSKGKAGTSGKTTDTQYF. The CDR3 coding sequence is TGTGCCAGCAGCAAAGGAAAGGCTGGGACTAGCGGGAAGACCACAGATACGCAGTATTTT.